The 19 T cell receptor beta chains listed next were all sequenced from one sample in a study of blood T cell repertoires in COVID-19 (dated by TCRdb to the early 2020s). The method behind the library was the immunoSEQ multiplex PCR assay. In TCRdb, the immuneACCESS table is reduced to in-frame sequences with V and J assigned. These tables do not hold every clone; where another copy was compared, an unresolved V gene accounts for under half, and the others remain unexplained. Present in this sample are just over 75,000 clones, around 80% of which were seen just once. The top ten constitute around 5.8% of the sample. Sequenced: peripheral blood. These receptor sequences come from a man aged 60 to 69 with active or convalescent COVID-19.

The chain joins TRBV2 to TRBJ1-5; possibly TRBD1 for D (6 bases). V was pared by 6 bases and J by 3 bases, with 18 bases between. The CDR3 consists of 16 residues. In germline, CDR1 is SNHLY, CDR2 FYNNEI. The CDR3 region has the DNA TGTGCCAGCAGAGAAAACCTACAGGGAATCAATCAGCCCCAGCATTTT. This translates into CASRENLQGINQPQHF. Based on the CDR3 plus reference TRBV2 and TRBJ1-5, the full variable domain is EPEVTQTPSHQVTQMGQEVILRCVPISNHLYFYWYRQILGQKVEFLVSFYNNEISEKSEIFDDQFSVERPDGSNFTLKIRSTKLEDSAMYFCASRENLQGINQPQHFGDGTRLSIL.

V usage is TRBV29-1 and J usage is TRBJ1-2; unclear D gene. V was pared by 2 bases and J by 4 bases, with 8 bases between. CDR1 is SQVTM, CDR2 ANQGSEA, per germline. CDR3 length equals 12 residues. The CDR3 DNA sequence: TGCAGCGTTGAACAGGCAGCCTATGGCTACACCTTC. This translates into CSVEQAAYGYTF.

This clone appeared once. The CDR3 loop reads CASRDRGNSPLHF. The CDR3 DNA reads as TGTGCCAGTAGGGACAGGGGTAATTCACCCCTCCACTTT. The V gene is TRBV19, the J gene TRBJ1-6; 9 positions agree with TRBD1. This CDR3 contains 13 residues. Germline CDR1 LNHDA, CDR2 SQIVND (reference sequence). Trimming at V came to 6 bases and at J to 6 bases, leaving 0 bases not matched to a gene. Drawing the rest from reference TRBV19 and TRBJ1-6, the complete variable domain is DGGITQSPKYLFRKEGQNVTLSCEQNLNHDAMYWYRQDPGQGLRLIYYSQIVNDFQKGDIAEGYSVSREKKESFPLTVTSAQKNPTAFYLCASRDRGNSPLHFGNGTRLTVT.

CDR3 loop: CASSAGQDSGKLFF. CDR3 nucleotides: TGTGCCAGCAGCGCGGGACAGGATTCGGGAAAACTGTTTTTT. The chain is built from TRBV5-4 and TRBJ1-4; 8 bases are a match to TRBD1. The CDR3 consists of 14 residues. Germline V gives CDR1 SGHNT, CDR2 YYREEE (reference sequence). After removal of 4 bases from V and 10 bases from J, the junction contained 9 bases not matched to a gene.

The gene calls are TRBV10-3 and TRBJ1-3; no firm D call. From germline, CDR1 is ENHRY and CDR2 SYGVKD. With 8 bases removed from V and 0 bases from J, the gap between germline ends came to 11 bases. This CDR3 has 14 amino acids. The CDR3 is CAIALHLSGNTIYF. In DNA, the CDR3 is TGTGCCATCGCTTTACACCTCTCTGGAAACACCATATATTTT.

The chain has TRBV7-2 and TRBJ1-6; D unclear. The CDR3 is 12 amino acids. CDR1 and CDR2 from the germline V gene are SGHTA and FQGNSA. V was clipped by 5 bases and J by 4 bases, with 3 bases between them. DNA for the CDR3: TGTGCCAGCAGCCTATATAATTCACCCCTCCACTTT. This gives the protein CASSLYNSPLHF.

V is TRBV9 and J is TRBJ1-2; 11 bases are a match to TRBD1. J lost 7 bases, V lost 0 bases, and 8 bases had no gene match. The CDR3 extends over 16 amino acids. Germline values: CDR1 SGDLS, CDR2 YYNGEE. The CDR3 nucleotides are TGTGCCAGCAGCGTAGGATTAGGACAGGGGGCGGGTGGCTACACCTTC. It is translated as CASSVGLGQGAGGYTF.

The CDR3 region is CASSPLNYGYTF. The DNA of the CDR3 is TGTGCCAGTAGTCCTCTTAACTATGGCTACACCTTC. The chain uses TRBV19 and TRBJ1-2, with unresolved D. V was pared by 5 bases and J by 1 base, with 5 bases between. CDR1 is LNHDA and CDR2 is SQIVND in the germline V gene (reference sequence). This CDR3 comprises 12 residues.

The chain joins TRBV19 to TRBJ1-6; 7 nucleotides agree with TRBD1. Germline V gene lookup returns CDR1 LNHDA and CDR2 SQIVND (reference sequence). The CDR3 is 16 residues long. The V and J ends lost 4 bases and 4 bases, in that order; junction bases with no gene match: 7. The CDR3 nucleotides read TGTGCCAGTAGTAACCAGGACAGGCCGTATAATTCACCCCTCCACTTT. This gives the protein CASSNQDRPYNSPLHF.

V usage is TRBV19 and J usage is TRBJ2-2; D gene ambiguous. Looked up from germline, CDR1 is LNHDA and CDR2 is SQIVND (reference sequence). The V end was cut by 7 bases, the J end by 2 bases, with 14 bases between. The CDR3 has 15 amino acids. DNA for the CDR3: TGTGCCAGTATAAACTCGGTGCGAAACACCGGGGAGCTGTTTTTT. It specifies CASINSVRNTGELFF.

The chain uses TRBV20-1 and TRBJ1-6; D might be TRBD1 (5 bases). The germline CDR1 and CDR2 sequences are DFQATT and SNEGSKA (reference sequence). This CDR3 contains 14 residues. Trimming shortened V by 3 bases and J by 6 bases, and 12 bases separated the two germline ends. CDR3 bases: TGCAGTGCTAGTAACTGGGGCGCTAATTCACCCCTCCACTTT. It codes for CSASNWGANSPLHF.

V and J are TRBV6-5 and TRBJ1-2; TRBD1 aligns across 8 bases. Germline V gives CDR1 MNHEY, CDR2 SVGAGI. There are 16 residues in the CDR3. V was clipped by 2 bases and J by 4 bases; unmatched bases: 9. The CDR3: CASSYAAGQGFYGYTF. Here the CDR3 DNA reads TGTGCCAGCAGTTACGCCGCCGGACAGGGCTTCTATGGCTACACCTTC.

This CDR3 is CASSHPETGTVYGYTF. In nucleotides, the CDR3 is TGTGCCAGCAGCCACCCAGAGACCGGGACAGTTTATGGCTACACCTTC. V and J are TRBV4-2 and TRBJ1-2; 7 bases are shared with TRBD1. CDR3 length equals 16 residues. Trimming at V came to 3 bases and at J to 5 bases, leaving 12 bases not matched to a gene. Germline CDR1 is LGHNA and CDR2 is YNFKEQ.

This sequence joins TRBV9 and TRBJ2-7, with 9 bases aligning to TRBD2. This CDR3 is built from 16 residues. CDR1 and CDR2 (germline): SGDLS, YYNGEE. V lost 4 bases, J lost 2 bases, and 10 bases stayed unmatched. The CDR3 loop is CASSRGGEGVPYEQYF. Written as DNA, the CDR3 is TGTGCCAGCAGCCGCGGGGGGGAGGGGGTCCCCTACGAGCAGTACTTC. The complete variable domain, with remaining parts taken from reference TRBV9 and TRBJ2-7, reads DSGVTQTPKHLITATGQRVTLRCSPRSGDLSVYWYQQSLDQGLQFLIQYYNGEERAKGNILERFSAQQFPDLHSELNLSSLELGDSALYFCASSRGGEGVPYEQYFGPGTRLTVT.

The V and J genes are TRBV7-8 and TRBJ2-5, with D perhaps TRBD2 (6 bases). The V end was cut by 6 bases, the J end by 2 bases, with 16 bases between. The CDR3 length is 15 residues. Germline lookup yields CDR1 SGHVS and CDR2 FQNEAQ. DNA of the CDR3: TGTGCCAGCAGTCGAGCTCGACTAGGTCAAGAGACCCAGTACTTC. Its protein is CASSRARLGQETQYF. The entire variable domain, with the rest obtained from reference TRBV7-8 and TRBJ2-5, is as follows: GAGVSQSPRYKVAKRGQDVALRCDPISGHVSLFWYQQALGQGPEFLTYFQNEAQLDKSGLPSDRFFAERPEGSVSTLKIQRTQQEDSAVYLCASSRARLGQETQYFGPGTRLLVL.

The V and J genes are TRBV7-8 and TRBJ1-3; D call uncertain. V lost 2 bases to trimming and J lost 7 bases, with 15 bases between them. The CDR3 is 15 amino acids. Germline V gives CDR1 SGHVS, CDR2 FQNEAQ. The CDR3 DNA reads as TGTGCCAGCAGCTTACAGTCGGGTCTAAGGAACACCATATATTTT. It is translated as CASSLQSGLRNTIYF. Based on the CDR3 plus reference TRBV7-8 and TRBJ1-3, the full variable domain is GAGVSQSPRYKVAKRGQDVALRCDPISGHVSLFWYQQALGQGPEFLTYFQNEAQLDKSGLPSDRFFAERPEGSVSTLKIQRTQQEDSAVYLCASSLQSGLRNTIYFGEGSWLTVV.

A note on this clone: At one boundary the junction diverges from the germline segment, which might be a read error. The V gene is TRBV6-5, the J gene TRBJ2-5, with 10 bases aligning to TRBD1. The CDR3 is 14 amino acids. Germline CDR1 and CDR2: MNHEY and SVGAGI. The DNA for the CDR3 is TGTGCCAGCAGGCGGGACAGGGGAGGGGAGACCCGGTACTTC. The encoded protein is CASRRDRGGETRYF.

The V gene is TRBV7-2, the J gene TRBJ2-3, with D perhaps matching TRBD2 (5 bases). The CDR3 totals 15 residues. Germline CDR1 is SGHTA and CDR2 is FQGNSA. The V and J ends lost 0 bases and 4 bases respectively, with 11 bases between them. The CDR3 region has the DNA TGTGCCAGCAGCTTAGCCCGCCACGGGGCAGATACGCAGTATTTT. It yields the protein CASSLARHGADTQYF.

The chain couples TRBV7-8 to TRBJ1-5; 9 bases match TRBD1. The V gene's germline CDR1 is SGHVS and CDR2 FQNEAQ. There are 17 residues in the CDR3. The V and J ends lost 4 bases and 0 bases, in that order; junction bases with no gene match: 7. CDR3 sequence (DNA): TGTGCCAGCAGCTCGACAGGGGGATTATATAGCAATCAGCCCCAGCATTTT. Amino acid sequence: CASSSTGGLYSNQPQHF.